Included here is one TCR beta chain sequence, with context. Its antigen is not known. Measured with immunoSEQ multiplex PCR; TCRdb has only the in-frame clones, and not every one. The sample holds some 110,000 clones, roughly 92% seen once. The record originates from a study of graft-versus-host responses after intestinal transplantation. Sequences were derived from unstimulated CD4+ T cells sorted from spleen or lymph node cells, sampled before transplant. The TCR sequence derives from a human donor who was the organ donor for an intestinal transplant.

The CDR3 region has the DNA TGCGCCAGCAGCAGACGTGACAGGTACACAGATACGCAGTATTTT. Translating it yields CASSRRDRYTDTQYF. This chain uses TRBV5-1 with TRBJ2-3; possibly TRBD1 for D (6 bases). The CDR3 contains 15 residues. Deletions cut 4 bases from V and 2 bases from J, with 14 bases between. Looked up from germline, CDR1 is SGHRS and CDR2 is YFSETQ.